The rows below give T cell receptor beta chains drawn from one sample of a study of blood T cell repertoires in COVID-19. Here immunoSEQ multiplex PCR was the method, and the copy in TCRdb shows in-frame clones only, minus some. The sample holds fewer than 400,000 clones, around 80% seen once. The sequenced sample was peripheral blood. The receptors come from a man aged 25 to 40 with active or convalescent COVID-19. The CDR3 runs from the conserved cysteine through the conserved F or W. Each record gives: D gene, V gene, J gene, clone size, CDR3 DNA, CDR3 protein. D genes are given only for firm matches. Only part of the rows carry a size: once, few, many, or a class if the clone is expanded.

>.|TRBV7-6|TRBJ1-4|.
TGTGCCAGCGGCGTAGGCGGTTCGGAAAAACTGTTTTTT
CASGVGGSEKLFF
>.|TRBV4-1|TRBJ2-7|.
TGCGCCAGCAGCCACCCCGGGGAGAGATACGAGCAGTACTTC
CASSHPGERYEQYF
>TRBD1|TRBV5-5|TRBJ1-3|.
TGTGCCAGCAGCACCCCGGACAGGTCTGGAAACACCATATATTTT
CASSTPDRSGNTIYF
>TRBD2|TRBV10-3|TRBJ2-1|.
TGTGCCATCAGTGAGTTAACGGGACTAGGTCCAGAGCAGTTCTTC
CAISELTGLGPEQFF
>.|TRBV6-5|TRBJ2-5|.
TGTGCCAGCAGTTACTCTGCTACCCAAGAGACCCAGTACTTC
CASSYSATQETQYF
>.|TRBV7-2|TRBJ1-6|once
TGTGCCAGCAGCCCGCGGCAGGGATCTAATTCACCCCTCCACTTT
CASSPRQGSNSPLHF
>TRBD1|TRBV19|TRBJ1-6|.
TGTGCCAGTAGTAACCGGGACAGGAATTCACCCCTCCACTTT
CASSNRDRNSPLHF
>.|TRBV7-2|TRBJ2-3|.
TGTGCCACCGCTCTCCCGGGGGACCATAGGAATACGCAGTATTTT
CATALPGDHRNTQYF
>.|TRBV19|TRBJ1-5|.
TGTGCCACCCAGGGGAACCGCAATCAGCCCCAGCATTTT
CATQGNRNQPQHF
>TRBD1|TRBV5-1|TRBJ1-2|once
TGCGCCAGCAGCCCTCGGACAGGGGGCGACAATGGCTACACCTTC
CASSPRTGGDNGYTF
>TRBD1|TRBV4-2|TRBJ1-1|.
TGTGCCAGCAGCCACCCCCTTGGGACAGACACTGAAGCTTTCTTT
CASSHPLGTDTEAFF
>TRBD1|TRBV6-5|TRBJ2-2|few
TGTGCCAGCATCCGGGACAGGGTGGACACCGGGGAGCTGTTTTTT
CASIRDRVDTGELFF
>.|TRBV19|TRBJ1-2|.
TGTGCCAGTAGTAGAACCCGGGGGGCGCGGTTCGGCTACACCTTC
CASSRTRGARFGYTF
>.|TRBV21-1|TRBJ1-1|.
TGTGCCAGCTATATGAACACTGAAGCTTTCTTT
CASYMNTEAFF
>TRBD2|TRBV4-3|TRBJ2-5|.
TGCGCCAGCAGCCAAGATCGAGCGGGGGACGCCGGGGAGACCCAGTACTTC
CASSQDRAGDAGETQYF
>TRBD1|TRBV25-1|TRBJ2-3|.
TGTGCCAGCAGTGAGACCGGGACAGGGAAGGATACGCAGTATTTT
CASSETGTGKDTQYF
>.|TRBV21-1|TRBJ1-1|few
TGTGCCAGCAGCAAAGGGCCAGGGGGATGGGAGAACACTGAAGCTTTCTTT
CASSKGPGGWENTEAFF
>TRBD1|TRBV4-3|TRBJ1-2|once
TGCGCCAGCAGCCAAGATCTAGGACAGGGCTATGGCTACACCTTC
CASSQDLGQGYGYTF
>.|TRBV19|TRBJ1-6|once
TGTGCCAGTAGGCGGAGCTCCTATAATTCACCCCTCCACTTT
CASRRSSYNSPLHF
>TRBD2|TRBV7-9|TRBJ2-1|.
TGTGCCAGCAGCTTAGTTGCGGGAGGGGACGATGAGCAGTTCTTC
CASSLVAGGDDEQFF
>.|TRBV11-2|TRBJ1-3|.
TGTGCCAGCAGCTTAACGAGGGCGGTTGGAAACACCATATATTTT
CASSLTRAVGNTIYF
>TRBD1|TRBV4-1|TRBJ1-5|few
TGCGCCAGCAGCCTAACCCAGGGGGGTATGAATCAGCCCCAGCATTTT
CASSLTQGGMNQPQHF
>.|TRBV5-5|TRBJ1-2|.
TGTGCCAGCAGCTCCTACGAACAGATCAGGGAAGCTAACTATGGCTACACCTTC
CASSSYEQIREANYGYTF
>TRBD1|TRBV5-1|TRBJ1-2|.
TGCGCCAGCAGCTTGGGCGGGACAGACAACTATGGCTACACCTTC
CASSLGGTDNYGYTF
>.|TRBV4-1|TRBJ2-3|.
TGCGCCAGCAGCCCCAGACTAGACTTCTACACAGATACGCAGTATTTT
CASSPRLDFYTDTQYF
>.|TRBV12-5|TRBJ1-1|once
TGTGCTAGTGGTTTGGACAGGGTTTGGACTGAAGCTTTCTTT
CASGLDRVWTEAFF
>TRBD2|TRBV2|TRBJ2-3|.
TGTGCCAGCAGTGGCCGGACTAGCGCGGCAGATACGCAGTATTTT
CASSGRTSAADTQYF
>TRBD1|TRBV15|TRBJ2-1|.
TGTGCCACCAGCAGATTCCCGGGACAGGGTTCGAATGAGCAGTTCTTC
CATSRFPGQGSNEQFF
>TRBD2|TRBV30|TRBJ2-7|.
TGTGCCTGGACTAAGGGGAGGGTAGGGTACGAGCAGTACTTC
CAWTKGRVGYEQYF
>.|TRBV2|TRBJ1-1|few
TGTGCCCGAACCTCACAGGGGAACACTGAAGCTTTCTTT
CARTSQGNTEAFF
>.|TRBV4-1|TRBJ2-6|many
TGCGCCAGCAGCCAAGACTCCTCTGGGGCCAACGTCCTGACTTTC
CASSQDSSGANVLTF
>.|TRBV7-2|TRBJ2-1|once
TGTGCCAGCAGCTTAGTGGGGGCAGCGGCCAATGAGCAGTTCTTC
CASSLVGAAANEQFF
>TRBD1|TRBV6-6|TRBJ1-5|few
TGTGCCAGCAGCTTTGGACAGGGGGCGGGAAATCAGCCCCAGCATTTT
CASSFGQGAGNQPQHF
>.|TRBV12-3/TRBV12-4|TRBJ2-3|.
TGTGCCAGCAGTTTCGGGACAACAGATACGCAGTATTTT
CASSFGTTDTQYF
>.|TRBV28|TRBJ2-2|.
TGTGCCAGCAGTTTAGAACAGGCAAACACCGGGGAGCTGTTTTTT
CASSLEQANTGELFF
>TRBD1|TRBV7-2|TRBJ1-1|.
TGTGCCAGCAGCTTATTGGGACAGGGGAACACTGAAGCTTTCTTT
CASSLLGQGNTEAFF
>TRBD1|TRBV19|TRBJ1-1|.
TGTGCCAGTAGTATAGGGACAGGTGGGCCTGAAGCTTTCTTT
CASSIGTGGPEAFF